This TCR beta chain emerged from a study of shared clonotypes between healthy human individuals. Study-wide context: For every donor, three CD4 naive, three CD4 memory, two CD8 naive and one CD8 memory plates were used. Study results and limitations: Among donors, sharing of clonotypes was expected to be affected by sequencing depth.

Naive CD8 isolation took CD45RO-negative cells positively selected for CCR7 and excluded terminally differentiated effector memory CD45RA+ cells. Method: immunoSEQ multiplex PCR; TCRdb's copy keeps in-frame clones and lacks some. The sample comprises 800,000 to 950,000 clones, about 96% of which are singletons, and 0.2% to 0.25% rests with the top ten. This clone was picked up one time. Its antigen remains unidentified. The sequencing input was naive CD8+ T cells sorted from blood. This clonotype originated in a man aged 30 to 45 in good health.

The CDR3 bases are TGTGCCAGCAGCGCAGACGGGTCCCCACCGGGGGATGGCTACACCTTC. Translating gives CASSADGSPPGDGYTF. V is TRBV9 and J is TRBJ1-2, with TRBD1 as a possible D gene (5 bases). With 3 bases removed from V and 6 bases from J, the gap between germline ends came to 21 bases. The CDR3 covers 16 residues. Germline assignment: CDR1 SGDLS and CDR2 YYNGEE. The variable domain in full, with the rest retrieved from reference TRBV9 and TRBJ1-2, is DSGVTQTPKHLITATGQRVTLRCSPRSGDLSVYWYQQSLDQGLQFLIQYYNGEERAKGNILERFSAQQFPDLHSELNLSSLELGDSALYFCASSADGSPPGDGYTFGSGTRLTVV.